This is a list of T cell receptor beta chains from one sample in a study of blood T cell repertoires in COVID-19. Method: immunoSEQ multiplex PCR; TCRdb's copy keeps in-frame clones and lacks some. This repertoire shows 80,000 to 95,000 clones, 75% to 85% found once; its top ten account for under 5.5%. The sample consisted of peripheral blood. The receptors were sampled from a man at least 80 years old with COVID-19, enrolled during active disease. CDR3s leave out the opening cysteine and the closing phenylalanine or tryptophan. Fields, in order: D gene, V gene, CDR3 protein. The D gene is left open where the match is weak.

d_call: TRBD1; v_call: TRBV11-2; cdr3_aa: ASSLTDRGSGNTIY
d_call: NA; v_call: TRBV19; cdr3_aa: ASTGREETQY
d_call: NA; v_call: TRBV11-3; cdr3_aa: ASSSLGQSYGYT
d_call: NA; v_call: TRBV7-2; cdr3_aa: ASSLGGHQETQY
d_call: NA; v_call: TRBV30; cdr3_aa: AWSVVEGNEQF
d_call: NA; v_call: TRBV29-1; cdr3_aa: SVVIVSNSGNTIY
d_call: NA; v_call: TRBV6-6; cdr3_aa: ASSYGSGHD
d_call: NA; v_call: TRBV19; cdr3_aa: ASRTDHQPQH
d_call: NA; v_call: TRBV24-1; cdr3_aa: ATSLGRGNTEAF
d_call: NA; v_call: TRBV30; cdr3_aa: AWRTDRIYGYT
d_call: TRBD1; v_call: TRBV19; cdr3_aa: ASSGRQGIYNEQF
d_call: NA; v_call: TRBV7-2; cdr3_aa: ASSLARSVGRSSYEQY
d_call: TRBD1; v_call: TRBV4-2; cdr3_aa: ASSQPGQGREKLF
d_call: TRBD2; v_call: TRBV9; cdr3_aa: ASSASGRPYEQY
d_call: TRBD1; v_call: TRBV11-3; cdr3_aa: ASSMGQGADTQY
d_call: NA; v_call: TRBV6-5; cdr3_aa: ASRGGGAGELF
d_call: TRBD1; v_call: TRBV28; cdr3_aa: ASRTGTGTNQPQH
d_call: TRBD1; v_call: TRBV24-1; cdr3_aa: ATSDTDRVHGYT
d_call: NA; v_call: TRBV7-8; cdr3_aa: ASSLAGQSAEAF
d_call: TRBD1; v_call: TRBV19; cdr3_aa: ASRTLGQVNSPLH
d_call: NA; v_call: TRBV28; cdr3_aa: ASSLGRHGYT
d_call: TRBD1; v_call: TRBV7-3; cdr3_aa: ASSPGTGYEQY
d_call: NA; v_call: TRBV18; cdr3_aa: ASSPSGDGYT
d_call: NA; v_call: TRBV7-8; cdr3_aa: ASSLSGGDPTDTQY
d_call: NA; v_call: TRBV5-6; cdr3_aa: ASSFDIRGRTEAF
d_call: NA; v_call: TRBV3-1/TRBV3-2; cdr3_aa: ASSQDRTATNEKLF
d_call: NA; v_call: TRBV6-1; cdr3_aa: ASSPVEETQY
d_call: NA; v_call: TRBV6-4; cdr3_aa: ASSVEAITDTQY
d_call: TRBD1; v_call: TRBV18; cdr3_aa: ASSLGQQYNEKLF
d_call: NA; v_call: TRBV2; cdr3_aa: ASSDPGEYNSPLH
d_call: TRBD2; v_call: TRBV6-2/TRBV6-3; cdr3_aa: ASSLAGYEQY
d_call: NA; v_call: TRBV19; cdr3_aa: ASSISQGNIQY
d_call: NA; v_call: TRBV19; cdr3_aa: ASSIVADSSYNSPLH
d_call: NA; v_call: TRBV3-1/TRBV3-2; cdr3_aa: ASSQASIVNYGYT
d_call: TRBD1; v_call: TRBV6-6; cdr3_aa: ASSYPEGRQGEQF
d_call: TRBD2; v_call: TRBV7-2; cdr3_aa: ASSLVGAGAGYEQY
d_call: TRBD2; v_call: TRBV13; cdr3_aa: ASSRRLAGTPYEQY
d_call: TRBD1; v_call: TRBV19; cdr3_aa: ASSTRQGAMNTEAF
d_call: TRBD1; v_call: TRBV18; cdr3_aa: ASSPRDREGDGYT
d_call: TRBD1; v_call: TRBV25-1; cdr3_aa: ASSEEGGGVYGYT
d_call: NA; v_call: TRBV5-4; cdr3_aa: ASSLTTTYNEQF
d_call: NA; v_call: TRBV10-1; cdr3_aa: ASMSDTGELF
d_call: NA; v_call: TRBV18; cdr3_aa: ASSPGGDRANYGYT
d_call: TRBD1; v_call: TRBV3-1/TRBV3-2; cdr3_aa: ASSQRTGMNTEAF
d_call: TRBD1; v_call: TRBV6-5; cdr3_aa: ASSRDRGGFYEQY
d_call: TRBD1; v_call: TRBV11-2; cdr3_aa: ASSSGGPYGYT
d_call: NA; v_call: TRBV12-5; cdr3_aa: ASGTDFLSSYNEQF
d_call: TRBD1; v_call: TRBV25-1; cdr3_aa: ASSENAGGVNSPLH
d_call: NA; v_call: TRBV9; cdr3_aa: ASSVIAGGPSETQY
d_call: NA; v_call: TRBV27; cdr3_aa: ASSLQPQGGYGYT
d_call: TRBD1; v_call: TRBV27; cdr3_aa: ASRQGFLSNQPQH
d_call: NA; v_call: TRBV2; cdr3_aa: ASSQTVDYGYT
d_call: TRBD1; v_call: TRBV19; cdr3_aa: ASSIIQGFSEQF